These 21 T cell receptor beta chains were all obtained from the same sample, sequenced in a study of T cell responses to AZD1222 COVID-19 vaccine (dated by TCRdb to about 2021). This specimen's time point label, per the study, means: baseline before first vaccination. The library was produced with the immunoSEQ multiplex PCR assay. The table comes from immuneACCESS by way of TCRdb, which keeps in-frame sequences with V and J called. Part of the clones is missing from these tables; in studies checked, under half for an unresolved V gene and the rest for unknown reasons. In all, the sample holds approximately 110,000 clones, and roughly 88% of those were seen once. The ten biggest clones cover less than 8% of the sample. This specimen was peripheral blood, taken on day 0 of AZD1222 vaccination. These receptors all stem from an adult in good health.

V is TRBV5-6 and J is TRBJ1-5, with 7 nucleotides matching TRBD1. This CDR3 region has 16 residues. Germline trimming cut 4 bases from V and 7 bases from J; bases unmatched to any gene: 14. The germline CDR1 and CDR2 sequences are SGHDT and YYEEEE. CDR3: CASSIPTGKEKQPQHF. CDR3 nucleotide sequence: TGTGCCAGCAGCATCCCGACAGGGAAGGAGAAGCAGCCCCAGCATTTT.

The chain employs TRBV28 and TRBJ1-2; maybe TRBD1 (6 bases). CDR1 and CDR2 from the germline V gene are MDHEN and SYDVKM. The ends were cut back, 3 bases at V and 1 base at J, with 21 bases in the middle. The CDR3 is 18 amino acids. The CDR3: CASSFQSWTEGFNYGYTF. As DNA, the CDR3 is TGTGCCAGCAGTTTTCAGTCCTGGACAGAGGGTTTTAACTATGGCTACACCTTC.

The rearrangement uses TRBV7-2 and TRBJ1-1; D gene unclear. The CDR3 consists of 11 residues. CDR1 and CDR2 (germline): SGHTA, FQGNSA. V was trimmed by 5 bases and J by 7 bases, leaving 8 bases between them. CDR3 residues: CASSRDVEAFF. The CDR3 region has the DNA TGTGCCAGCAGCCGTGACGTTGAAGCTTTCTTT.

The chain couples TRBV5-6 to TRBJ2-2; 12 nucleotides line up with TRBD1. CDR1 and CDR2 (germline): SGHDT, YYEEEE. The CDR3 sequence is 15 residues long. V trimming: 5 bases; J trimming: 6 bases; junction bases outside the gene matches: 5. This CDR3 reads CASRIGTGGPGELFF. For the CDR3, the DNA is TGTGCCAGCAGGATCGGGACAGGGGGCCCCGGGGAGCTGTTTTTT.

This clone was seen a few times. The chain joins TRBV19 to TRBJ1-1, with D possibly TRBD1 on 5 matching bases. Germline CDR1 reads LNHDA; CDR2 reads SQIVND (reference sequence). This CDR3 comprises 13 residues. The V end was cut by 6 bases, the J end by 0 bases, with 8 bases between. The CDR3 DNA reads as TGTGCCAGTAGCTGGGGGGTGAACACTGAAGCTTTCTTT. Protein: CASSWGVNTEAFF.

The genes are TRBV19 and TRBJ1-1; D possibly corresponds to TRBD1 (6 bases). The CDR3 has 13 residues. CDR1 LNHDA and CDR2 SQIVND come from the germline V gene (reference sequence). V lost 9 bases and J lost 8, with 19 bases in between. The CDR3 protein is CASLGGHGLEAFF. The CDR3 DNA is TGTGCCAGCCTTGGGGGACACGGCTTGGAAGCTTTCTTT.

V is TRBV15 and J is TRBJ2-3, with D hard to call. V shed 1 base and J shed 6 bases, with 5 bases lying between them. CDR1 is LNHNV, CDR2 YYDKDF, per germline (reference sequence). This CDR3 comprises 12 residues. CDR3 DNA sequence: TGTGCCACCAGCAGAGGGATTGATACGCAGTATTTT. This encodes CATSRGIDTQYF.

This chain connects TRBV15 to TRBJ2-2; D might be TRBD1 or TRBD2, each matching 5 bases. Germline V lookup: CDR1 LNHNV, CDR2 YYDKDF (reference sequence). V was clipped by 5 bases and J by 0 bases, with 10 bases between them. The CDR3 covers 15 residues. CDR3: CATSDLGANTGELFF. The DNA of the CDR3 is TGTGCCACCAGCGACCTGGGGGCGAACACCGGGGAGCTGTTTTTT.

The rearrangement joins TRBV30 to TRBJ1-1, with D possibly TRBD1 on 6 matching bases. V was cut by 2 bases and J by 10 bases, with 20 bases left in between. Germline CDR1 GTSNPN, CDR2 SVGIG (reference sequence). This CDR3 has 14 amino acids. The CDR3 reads CAWSYRDPMSRAFF. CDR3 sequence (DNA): TGTGCCTGGAGTTACAGGGACCCGATGTCACGAGCTTTCTTT.

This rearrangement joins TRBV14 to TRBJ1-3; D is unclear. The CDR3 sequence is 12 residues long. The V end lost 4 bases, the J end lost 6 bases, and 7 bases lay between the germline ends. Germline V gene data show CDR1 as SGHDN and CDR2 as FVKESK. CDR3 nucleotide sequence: TGTGCCAGCAGCCCCGGGTCAAACACCATATATTTT. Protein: CASSPGSNTIYF.

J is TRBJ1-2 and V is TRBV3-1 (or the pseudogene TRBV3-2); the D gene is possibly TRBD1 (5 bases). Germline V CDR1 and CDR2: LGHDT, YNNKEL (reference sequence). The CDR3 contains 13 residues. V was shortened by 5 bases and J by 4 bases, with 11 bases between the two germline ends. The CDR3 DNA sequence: TGTGCCAGCAGCGGGGACGGCGGCTATGGCTACACCTTC. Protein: CASSGDGGYGYTF.

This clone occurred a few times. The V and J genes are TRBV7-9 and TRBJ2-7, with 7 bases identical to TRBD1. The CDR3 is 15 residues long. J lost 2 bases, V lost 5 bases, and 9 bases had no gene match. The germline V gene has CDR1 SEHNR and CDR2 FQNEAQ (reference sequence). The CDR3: CASSDLRDRAYEQYF. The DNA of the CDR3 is TGTGCCAGCAGCGACCTCCGGGACAGAGCCTACGAGCAGTACTTC.

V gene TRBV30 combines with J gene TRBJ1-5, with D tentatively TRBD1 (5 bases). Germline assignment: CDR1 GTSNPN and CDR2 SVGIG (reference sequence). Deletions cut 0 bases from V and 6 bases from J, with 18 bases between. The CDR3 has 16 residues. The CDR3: CAWSVQGQGGVQPQHF. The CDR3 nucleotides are TGTGCCTGGAGTGTACAAGGCCAGGGCGGCGTTCAGCCCCAGCATTTT.

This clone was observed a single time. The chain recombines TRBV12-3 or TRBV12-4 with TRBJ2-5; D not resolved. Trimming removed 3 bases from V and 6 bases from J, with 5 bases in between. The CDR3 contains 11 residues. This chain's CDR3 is CASSFVKTQYF. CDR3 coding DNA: TGTGCCAGCAGTTTCGTCAAGACCCAGTACTTC.

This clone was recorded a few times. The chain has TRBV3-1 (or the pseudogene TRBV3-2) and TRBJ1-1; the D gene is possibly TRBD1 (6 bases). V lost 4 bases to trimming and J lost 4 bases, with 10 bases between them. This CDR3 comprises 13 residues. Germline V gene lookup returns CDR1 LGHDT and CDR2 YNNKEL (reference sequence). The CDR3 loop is CASSPLTGTEAFF. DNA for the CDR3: TGTGCCAGCAGCCCCCTGACAGGCACTGAAGCTTTCTTT.

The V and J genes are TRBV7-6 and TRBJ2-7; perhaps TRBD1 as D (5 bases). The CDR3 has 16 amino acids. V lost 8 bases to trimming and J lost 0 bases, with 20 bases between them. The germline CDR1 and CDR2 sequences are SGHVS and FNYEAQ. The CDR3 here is CASSRTPPRLSYEQYF. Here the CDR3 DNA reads TGTGCCAGCTCGAGGACACCCCCAAGGCTCTCCTACGAGCAGTACTTC.

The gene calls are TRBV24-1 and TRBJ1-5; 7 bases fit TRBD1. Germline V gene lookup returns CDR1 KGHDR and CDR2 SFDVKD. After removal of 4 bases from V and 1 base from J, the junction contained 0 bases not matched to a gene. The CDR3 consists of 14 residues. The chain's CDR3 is CATSETGSNQPQHF. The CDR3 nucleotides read TGTGCCACCAGTGAGACAGGGAGCAATCAGCCCCAGCATTTT.

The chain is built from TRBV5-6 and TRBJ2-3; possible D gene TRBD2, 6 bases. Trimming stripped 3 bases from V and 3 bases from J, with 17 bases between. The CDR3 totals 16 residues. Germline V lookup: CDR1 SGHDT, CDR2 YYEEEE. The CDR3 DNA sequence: TGTGCCAGCAGCTGGGGACTCCAAGGGTTAACAGATACGCAGTATTTT. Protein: CASSWGLQGLTDTQYF. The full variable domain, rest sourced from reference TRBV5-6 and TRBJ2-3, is DAGVTQSPTHLIKTRGQQVTLRCSPKSGHDTVSWYQQALGQGPQFIFQYYEEEERQRGNFPDRFSGHQFPNYSSELNVNALLLGDSALYLCASSWGLQGLTDTQYFGPGTRLTVL.

CDR3 region: CASSKLAGLSYEQYF. The DNA of the CDR3 is TGTGCCAGCAGCAAACTAGCGGGGCTCTCCTACGAGCAGTACTTC. The rearrangement joins TRBV7-2 to TRBJ2-7; 10 nucleotides align to TRBD2. Germline CDR1 is SGHTA and CDR2 is FQGNSA. CDR3 length equals 15 residues. J lost 0 bases, V lost 5 bases, and 4 bases had no gene match.

In nucleotides, the CDR3 is TGTGCCAGCAGCTTAGAAAACGAGCAGTACTTC. This codes for CASSLENEQYF. The chain combines TRBV11-2 with TRBJ2-7, with no clear D. Looked up from germline, CDR1 is SGHAT and CDR2 is FQNNGV. This CDR3 spans 11 amino acids. V was clipped by 0 bases and J by 5 bases, with 2 bases between them.

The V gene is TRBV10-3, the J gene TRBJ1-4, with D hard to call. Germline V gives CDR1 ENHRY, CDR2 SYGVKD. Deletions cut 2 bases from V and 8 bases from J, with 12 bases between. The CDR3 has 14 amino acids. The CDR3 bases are TGTGCCATCAGTGAGGGGGAGCAGCGCGAAAAACTGTTTTTT. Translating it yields CAISEGEQREKLFF.